The 26 T cell receptor beta chains below were found in one sample sequenced in a study of T cells in Graves' hyperthyroidism and ophthalmopathy. There were TCR beta CDR3 regions amplified from RNA transcripts. During a first-round RT-PCR of the TCR CDR3, the HTBI primer set was used. TCRdb called the multiplex PCR reads again in MiXCR, with one record for every CDR3 protein. The sample lists 700,000 to 950,000 distinct CDR3 sequences; 35% were seen once. Sequenced input: blood. Receptors originate from a middle-aged woman with Graves' hyperthyroidism.

V is TRBV6-5 and J is TRBJ2-7, with TRBD1 identical over 8 bases. Germline V gene sequence: CDR1 MNHEY, CDR2 SVGAGI. V shed 6 bases and J 0 bases; nucleotides not matched to a gene: 7. The CDR3 loop spans 15 amino acids. CDR3 region: CASSLGQANSYEQYF. Here the CDR3 DNA reads TGTGCCAGCAGCTTGGGACAGGCCAACTCCTACGAGCAGTACTTC.

This clonotype was recorded many times. CDR3 nucleotides: TGTGCCAGCAGTCCCCTCGGGCAGGGCCCTGAAGCTTTCTTT. Its protein is CASSPLGQGPEAFF. The chain joins TRBV12-3 or TRBV12-4 to TRBJ1-1; TRBD1 is a possible D gene (5 bases). The CDR3 extends over 14 amino acids. V lost 5 bases and J lost 6, with 16 bases in between.

The DNA of the CDR3 is TGTGCCAGCACCTGGGCAGAGGCCTCTAAAGCTTTCTTT. Protein product: CASTWAEASKAFF. V and J are TRBV2 and TRBJ1-1; D uncertain. The length of the CDR3 is 13 residues. Looked up from germline, CDR1 is SNHLY and CDR2 is FYNNEI. Trimming removed 7 bases from V and 9 bases from J, with 18 bases in between.

The chain joins TRBV15 to TRBJ2-3; 13 bases align to TRBD2. V was pared by 0 bases and J by 4 bases, with 1 base of the junction left unmatched. The CDR3 totals 16 residues. CDR1 is LNHNV and CDR2 is YYDKDF in the germline V gene (reference sequence). The DNA of the CDR3 is TGTGCCACCAGCAGAGAAGGACTAGCGGGAGCAGATACGCAGTATTTT. This encodes CATSREGLAGADTQYF. Based on the CDR3 plus reference TRBV15 and TRBJ2-3, the full variable domain is DAMVIQNPRYQVTQFGKPVTLSCSQTLNHNVMYWYQQKSSQAPKLLFHYYDKDFNNEADTPDNFQSRRPNTSFCFLDIRSPGLGDTAMYLCATSREGLAGADTQYFGPGTRLTVL.

There are many counts of this clonotype. Written as DNA, the CDR3 is TGCGCCAGCAGTGAAGGGGCCGAGGGCACTGAAGCTTTCTTT. Residues: CASSEGAEGTEAFF. The rearrangement joins TRBV10-2 to TRBJ1-1, with TRBD1 as a possible D gene (5 bases). V lost 3 bases and J lost 4, with 12 bases in between. The CDR3 extends over 14 amino acids. CDR1 is WSHSY, CDR2 SAAADI, per germline.

This clonotype was observed at least ten times. This chain connects TRBV19 to TRBJ1-6, with 9 bases lining up with TRBD1. Germline V CDR1 and CDR2: LNHDA, SQIVND (reference sequence). Losses at the gene ends were 9 bases for V and 9 bases for J; bases not matched to a gene: 9. This CDR3 region has 14 residues. CDR3 sequence reads: CASSEQGASSPLHF. The CDR3 DNA reads TGTGCCAGCTCAGAACAGGGGGCCTCTTCACCCCTCCACTTT.

This clonotype was seen ten or more times. The chain employs TRBV25-1 and TRBJ1-1; 9 bases align to TRBD1. V gave up 4 bases and J gave up 11 bases; unmatched junction bases: 8. This CDR3 is built from 13 residues. Germline V lookup: CDR1 MGHDK, CDR2 SYGVNS. CDR3 coding DNA: TGTGCCAGCAGTGGGGGGACAGGGCTCCACGCTTTCTTT. This encodes CASSGGTGLHAFF.

The chain links TRBV19 to TRBJ1-1; 7 nucleotides agree with TRBD1. The germline V gene has CDR1 LNHDA and CDR2 SQIVND (reference sequence). The V and J ends lost 7 bases and 6 bases, in that order; junction bases with no gene match: 8. The CDR3 length is 13 residues. The CDR3 region is CASTEDRVPEAFF. The CDR3 DNA sequence: TGTGCCAGTACCGAAGACAGGGTCCCTGAAGCTTTCTTT.

This chain links TRBV7-9 with TRBJ2-7; 7 nucleotides match TRBD1. The germline CDR1 and CDR2 sequences are SEHNR and FQNEAQ (reference sequence). This CDR3 comprises 15 residues. The trim removed 5 bases at V and 4 bases at J, leaving 11 bases unmatched. DNA of the CDR3: TGTGCCAGCAGCCCCGACAGGGCATACAATTACGAGCAGTACTTC. Amino acid sequence: CASSPDRAYNYEQYF.

On this clonotype: One end of the junction does not line up with germline, which may come from a read error. The V and J genes are TRBV29-1 and TRBJ2-3; the match to TRBD1 covers 8 bases. Germline V lookup: CDR1 SQVTM, CDR2 ANQGSEA. The CDR3 sequence is 14 residues long. CDR3 nucleotide sequence: TGCAGCGTTGAGAGGGCAGGGGGCACGGATACGCAGTATTTT. Amino acid sequence: CSVERAGGTDTQYF.

Concerning this clonotype itself: One base away lies a much larger clone, so this may be a sequencing read error. The chain recombines TRBV5-1 with TRBJ2-7; D tentatively fits TRBD1 or TRBD2 (5 bases each). CDR3 length equals 14 residues. Looked up from germline, CDR1 is SGHRS and CDR2 is YFSETQ. CDR3 protein: CAGRRAGTTDEQYF. CDR3 sequence (DNA): TGTGCCGGCCGACGGGCCGGGACCACTGACGAGCAGTACTTC.

Only a few counts were recorded for this clonotype. The chain has TRBV2 and TRBJ2-7, with TRBD1 identical over 10 bases. The V gene's germline CDR1 is SNHLY and CDR2 FYNNEI. The V and J ends lost 6 bases and 2 bases, in that order; junction bases with no gene match: 10. The CDR3 spans 16 residues. DNA of the CDR3: TGTGCCAGCAGCCCGGGGACAGGGGTGGGCCCCTACGAGCAGTACTTC. This translates into CASSPGTGVGPYEQYF.

In the case of this clonotype: In this CDR3 the conserved last residue, phenylalanine or tryptophan, is missing, so a read error is likely. It is unclear where the CDR3 begins or ends on the DNA, so no DNA is shown, and the CDR3 is as TCRdb lists it. The chain couples TRBV10-3 to TRBJ1-1; no DNA check was done on the table's D call, TRBD1. The CDR3 is made up of 14 amino acids, end residues included. Germline-derived CDR1 and CDR2 are ENHRY and SYGVKD. The CDR3 loop is CAIRPKTAPLLANY.

This clonotype appeared many times. The chain is built from TRBV4-3 and TRBJ1-3; D not certain. The CDR3 has 15 amino acids. The V and J ends lost 0 bases and 4 bases respectively, with 10 bases between them. The germline gives CDR1 LGHNA, CDR2 YSLEER. CDR3 region: CASSQDVMDGNTIYF. Here the CDR3 DNA reads TGCGCCAGCAGCCAAGATGTCATGGACGGAAACACCATATATTTT.

The CDR3 coding sequence is TGTGCCAGCAGTTTACAAGGGGCTAGGGCTGAAGCTTTCTTT. As protein: CASSLQGARAEAFF. V usage is TRBV12-3 or TRBV12-4 and J usage is TRBJ1-1, with D perhaps matching TRBD1 (5 bases). CDR3 size: 14 residues. The V and J ends lost 2 bases and 6 bases respectively, with 13 bases between them.

A remark on this clonotype: One end of the junction is discordant with germline, which a read error may explain. The chain links TRBV5-1 to TRBJ2-2, with TRBD2 matching over 7 bases. The length of the CDR3 is 16 residues. CDR1 SGHRS and CDR2 YFSETQ come from the germline V gene. The CDR3 DNA follows: TGCGCCAGCAGCTTAGGAGGCGGGAGTGTCACCGGGGAGCTGCTTTTT. The encoded protein is CASSLGGGSVTGELLF.

This clonotype appeared many times. The rearrangement links TRBV7-9 to TRBJ1-2, with 7 bases fitting TRBD1. This CDR3 is 15 amino acids long. Germline loops: CDR1 SEHNR, CDR2 FQNEAQ (reference sequence). Losses at the gene ends were 3 bases for V and 4 bases for J; bases not matched to a gene: 8. CDR3 region: CASSFIQGQGYGYTF. In DNA, the CDR3 is TGTGCCAGCAGCTTCATACAGGGGCAGGGCTATGGCTACACCTTC.

The chain employs TRBV5-5 and TRBJ2-7; TRBD2 is a possible D gene (6 bases). CDR1 and CDR2 (germline): SGHKS, YYEKEE (reference sequence). The V end lost 2 bases, the J end lost 3 bases, and 9 bases lay between the germline ends. This CDR3 comprises 13 residues. In nucleotides, the CDR3 is TGTGCCAGCAGCTTAATCGGGAGCTACGAGCAGTACTTC. It specifies CASSLIGSYEQYF.

V usage is TRBV7-3 and J usage is TRBJ1-2; D uncertain. The germline V and J ends were trimmed by 5 bases and 3 bases, with 16 bases remaining between them. The CDR3 consists of 15 residues. Germline values: CDR1 SGHTA, CDR2 FQGTGA. CDR3 bases: TGTGCCAGCAGCCAAGATAGGCGGCCTTACTATGGCTACACCTTC. Its protein is CASSQDRRPYYGYTF. The variable domain in full, with the rest retrieved from reference TRBV7-3 and TRBJ1-2, is GAGVSQTPSNKVTEKGKYVELRCDPISGHTALYWYRQSLGQGPEFLIYFQGTGAADDSGLPNDRFFAVRPEGSVSTLKIQRTERGDSAVYLCASSQDRRPYYGYTFGSGTRLTVV.

Regarding this clonotype: A much larger clone lies a single base off, so this may be a read error. This rearrangement joins TRBV7-8 to TRBJ1-5, with unresolved D. Germline CDR1 is SGHVS and CDR2 is FQNEAQ. The CDR3 spans 16 residues. CDR3 amino acids: CAGSLGSAEAGQPQHF. The CDR3 bases are TGTGCCGGCAGCTTAGGGTCAGCCGAGGCCGGACAGCCCCAGCATTTT.

This clonotype was observed a handful of times. The chain uses TRBV10-3 and TRBJ2-2; no clear D. Per the germline V gene, CDR1 is ENHRY and CDR2 is SYGVKD. This CDR3 is 14 amino acids long. With 0 bases removed from V and 6 bases from J, the gap between germline ends came to 8 bases. CDR3 bases: TGTGCCATCAGTGAGTCTTTAGGAGCCGGGGAGCTGTTTTTT. This sequence encodes CAISESLGAGELFF.

This clonotype was detected a few times. The chain is built from TRBV6-2 or TRBV6-3 and TRBJ2-5; D unresolved. The CDR3 loop spans 12 amino acids. V gave up 5 bases and J gave up 5 bases, with 9 bases separating them. Germline loops: CDR1 MNHEY, CDR2 SVGEGT. CDR3 amino acids: CASSEERETQYF. The CDR3 nucleotides read TGTGCCAGCAGTGAAGAGAGGGAGACCCAGTACTTC.

This clonotype appeared a single time. The chain combines TRBV29-1 with TRBJ1-1; possibly TRBD1 for D (6 bases). CDR1 SQVTM and CDR2 ANQGSEA come from the germline V gene. The CDR3 is 16 residues long. V lost 3 bases and J lost 4, with 21 bases in between. CDR3 residues: CSVDRGMGARATEAFF. CDR3 nucleotides: TGCAGCGTTGATCGGGGGATGGGGGCCAGGGCCACTGAAGCTTTCTTT.

This sequence joins TRBV6-9 and TRBJ2-6, with a weak D call TRBD1 (6 bases). Trimming stripped 4 bases from V and 4 bases from J, with 11 bases between. The germline CDR1 and CDR2 sequences are MNHGY and SVAAGI. The CDR3 extends over 15 amino acids. CDR3 DNA sequence: TGTGCCAGCAGTTTACCGGGGACAGGGGCCAACGTCCTGACTTTC. It encodes CASSLPGTGANVLTF.

This clonotype was found many times. The chain recombines TRBV29-1 with TRBJ2-7; TRBD2 might be the D (5 bases). Trimming pared 7 bases from V and 5 bases from J, leaving 18 bases between. The CDR3 spans 13 residues. Per the germline V gene, CDR1 is SQVTM and CDR2 is ANQGSEA. The CDR3 region is CSARVSSADEQYF. CDR3 sequence (DNA): TGCAGCGCCCGAGTTAGTAGCGCGGACGAGCAGTACTTC.

This clonotype occurred many times. The chain carries TRBV7-2 and TRBJ1-3; no clear D. This CDR3 region has 16 residues. The ends were cut back, 0 bases at V and 4 bases at J, with 13 bases in the middle. Germline CDR1 is SGHTA and CDR2 is FQGNSA. The CDR3 loop reads CASSLAGTAGGNTIYF. CDR3 coding DNA: TGTGCCAGCAGCTTAGCGGGTACGGCAGGAGGAAACACCATATATTTT.